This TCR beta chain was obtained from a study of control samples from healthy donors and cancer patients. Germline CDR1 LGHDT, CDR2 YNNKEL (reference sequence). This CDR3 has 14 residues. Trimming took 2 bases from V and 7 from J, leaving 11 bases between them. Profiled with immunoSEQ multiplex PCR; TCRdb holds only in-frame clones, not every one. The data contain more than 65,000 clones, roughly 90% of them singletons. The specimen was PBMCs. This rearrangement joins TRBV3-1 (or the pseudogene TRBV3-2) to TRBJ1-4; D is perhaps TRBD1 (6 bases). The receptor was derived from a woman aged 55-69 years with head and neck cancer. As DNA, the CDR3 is TGTGCCAGCAGCCAACCCCCACAGGGTGAAAAACTGTTTTTT. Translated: CASSQPPQGEKLFF.